This T cell receptor beta chain was recovered during a study of CD8+ T cells in alopecia areata. On this clone itself: The target antigen is unknown.

After isolation, RNA underwent reverse transcription to generate cDNA as the sequencing template. Using immunoSEQ multiplex PCR, the repertoire was profiled, and TCRdb retains in-frame clones only, with some absent. The repertoire includes 150,000 to 200,000 clones, 50% to 70% of them detected once, and about 15% sits in the top ten. The CDR3 has 15 residues. J lost 3 bases, V lost 1 base, and 6 bases had no gene match. Looked up from germline, CDR1 is SNHLY and CDR2 is FYNNEI. The study's findings and limits: Researchers reported that TCR sharing among patients proved less clear than in mice, possibly HLA-linked. An increase in clonality over normal scalp was evident in lesional scalp, especially alopecia totalis/universalis.

Peripheral blood and lesional scalp punch biopsies came from alopecia areata patients. Sorting of CD4+ and CD8+ T cells was performed on PBMCs. This chain connects TRBV2 to TRBJ2-7, with TRBD1 matching 7 bases. The starting material was CD4+ T cells sorted from blood, obtained at week 0. This sequence was found in a human donor with alopecia areata. This chain's CDR3 is CASSEVVDRNYEQYF. For the CDR3, the DNA is TGTGCCAGCAGTGAAGTGGTGGACAGGAACTACGAGCAGTACTTC. The full variable domain, rest sourced from reference TRBV2 and TRBJ2-7, is EPEVTQTPSHQVTQMGQEVILRCVPISNHLYFYWYRQILGQKVEFLVSFYNNEISEKSEIFDDQFSVERPDGSNFTLKIRSTKLEDSAMYFCASSEVVDRNYEQYFGPGTRLTVT.